The next 15 T cell receptor beta chains were all read from a single sample in a study of cytomegalovirus exposure and HLA in healthy donors. With 60 Vbeta and 13 Jbeta primers, the PCR was carried out. Profiling relied on immunoSEQ multiplex PCR, and the TCRdb table lists in-frame clones only, not all of them. The sample carries 100,000 to 150,000 clones, 78% recorded once. The sequenced sample consisted of PBMCs. The receptors derive from a woman in her thirties or forties in good health and CMV-seronegative.

This chain connects TRBV7-5 to TRBJ2-5; the D segment call TRBD1 is taken from the table without a DNA check. TRBV7-5 is recorded as a pseudogene. This CDR3 comprises 11 residues. The CDR3 region has the DNA TGTGTCAGAAGCTCCACAGGGACCCAGTACTTC. Protein: CVRSSTGTQYF.

V is TRBV30 and J is TRBJ1-3, with D unclear. The CDR3 has 13 residues. Trimming took 0 bases from V and 4 from J, leaving 7 bases between them. Germline values: CDR1 GTSNPN, CDR2 SVGIG (reference sequence). The CDR3 bases are TGTGCCTGGAGTGTAAACACCGGAAACACCATATATTTT. Its protein is CAWSVNTGNTIYF.

J is TRBJ1-4 and V is TRBV5-1, with no clear D. This CDR3 contains 17 residues. Germline values: CDR1 SGHRS, CDR2 YFSETQ. Trimming left V 0 bases short and J 0 bases short, with 12 bases between. The CDR3 nucleotides are TGCGCCAGCAGCTTGGGGTTCGGGTCTGCAACTAATGAAAAACTGTTTTTT. Amino acids: CASSLGFGSATNEKLFF.

The CDR3, as DNA: TGTGCCAGCAGCTTGAGACAGGGGAATTCACCCCTCCACTTT. It codes for CASSLRQGNSPLHF. The V and J genes are TRBV5-6 and TRBJ1-6, with 8 bases that match TRBD1. CDR1 is SGHDT and CDR2 is YYEEEE in the germline V gene. The CDR3 covers 14 residues. Trimming removed 1 base from V and 7 bases from J; junction bases left unmatched: 1.

The chain joins TRBV5-1 to TRBJ1-3; D unresolved. V dropped 5 bases and J dropped 1 base, with 7 bases sitting between them. Germline loops: CDR1 SGHRS, CDR2 YFSETQ. The CDR3 contains 13 residues. CDR3 loop: CASSKQSGNTIYF. The CDR3 bases are TGCGCCAGCAGTAAGCAATCTGGAAACACCATATATTTT.

V gene TRBV11-2 combines with J gene TRBJ2-5, with D possibly matching TRBD2 (6 bases). CDR3 length: 15 amino acids. Germline V gives CDR1 SGHAT, CDR2 FQNNGV. V was trimmed by 1 base and J by 5 bases, leaving 14 bases between them. DNA of the CDR3: TGTGCCAGCAGCTTAGTCTCGGGAGACGGGGAGACCCAGTACTTC. Its translation is CASSLVSGDGETQYF. Full variable domain (missing parts from reference TRBV11-2 and TRBJ2-5): EAGVAQSPRYKIIEKRQSVAFWCNPISGHATLYWYQQILGQGPKLLIQFQNNGVVDDSQLPKDRFSAERLKGVDSTLKIQPAKLEDSAVYLCASSLVSGDGETQYFGPGTRLLVL.

The V gene is TRBV5-4, the J gene TRBJ2-3; 9 bases map to TRBD2. CDR1 and CDR2 (germline): SGHNT, YYREEE (reference sequence). This CDR3 spans 15 amino acids. V lost 1 base, J lost 6 bases, and 6 bases stayed unmatched. CDR3 sequence: CASSLRLAGSDTQYF. The CDR3 coding sequence is TGTGCCAGCAGCTTGAGGCTAGCGGGAAGCGATACGCAGTATTTT.

This clone has more than one count but fewer than ten. V gene TRBV27 combines with J gene TRBJ2-5; TRBD1 might be the D (5 bases). Trimming pared 3 bases from V and 0 bases from J, leaving 11 bases between. This CDR3 comprises 15 residues. Germline V gene data show CDR1 as MNHEY and CDR2 as SMNVEV (reference sequence). Here the CDR3 reads CASSFGQGYQETQYF. The CDR3 DNA reads TGTGCCAGCAGTTTCGGCCAGGGTTACCAAGAGACCCAGTACTTC.

The chain joins TRBV6-5 to TRBJ2-2, with TRBD2 matching 8 bases. Looked up from germline, CDR1 is MNHEY and CDR2 is SVGAGI. The CDR3 is 15 residues long. After removal of 8 bases from V and 2 bases from J, the junction contained 7 bases not matched to a gene. Here the CDR3 reads CASGRGGPNTGELFF. CDR3 in DNA: TGTGCCAGCGGTCGGGGGGGGCCCAACACCGGGGAGCTGTTTTTT.

The chain uses TRBV25-1 and TRBJ1-2; D is perhaps TRBD1 (5 bases). This CDR3 region has 14 residues. V was shortened by 1 base and J by 7 bases, with 13 bases between the two germline ends. Germline V gene sequence: CDR1 MGHDK, CDR2 SYGVNS. The CDR3 region has the DNA TGTGCCAGCAGTGAATGGCAGGGTCGGAGTGGCTACACCTTC. Translation: CASSEWQGRSGYTF.

This clone was seen a handful of times. This rearrangement joins TRBV7-3 to TRBJ2-3; TRBD2 is a possible D gene (5 bases). CDR3 size: 14 residues. CDR1 is SGHTA, CDR2 FQGTGA, per germline. Trimming left V 5 bases short and J 2 bases short, with 11 bases between. CDR3 residues: CASSPGGPTDTQYF. The CDR3 DNA reads as TGTGCCAGCAGCCCAGGAGGACCCACAGATACGCAGTATTTT.

The gene calls are TRBV19 and TRBJ2-4; D not certain. CDR1 and CDR2 from the germline V gene are LNHDA and SQIVND (reference sequence). The CDR3 runs 11 residues. The V and J ends lost 4 bases and 12 bases respectively, with 10 bases between them. This CDR3 is CASSKESSQYF. In nucleotides, the CDR3 is TGTGCCAGTAGTAAAGAGTCCAGTCAGTACTTC.

This clone was observed once. V gene TRBV11-1 combines with J gene TRBJ1-4; possibly TRBD1 for D (6 bases). Trimming cost V 3 bases and J 6 bases, with 14 bases left between them. Germline V gene data show CDR1 as SGHAT and CDR2 as FQDESV (reference sequence). The CDR3 totals 15 residues. CDR3 nucleotide sequence: TGTGCCAGCAGCTTCGCCGGGACACCGGATGAAAAACTGTTTTTT. This translates into CASSFAGTPDEKLFF.

The chain couples TRBV5-1 to TRBJ2-3; D is possibly TRBD2 (5 bases). Trimming removed 0 bases at V and 2 bases at J, with 13 bases between. The CDR3 spans 16 residues. Germline V CDR1 and CDR2: SGHRS, YFSETQ. In DNA form, the CDR3 reads TGCGCCAGCAGCTTGGCTGCGGAGGATCCCACAGATACGCAGTATTTT. Its protein is CASSLAAEDPTDTQYF.

The chain couples TRBV27 to TRBJ2-2; 7 bases match TRBD1. Germline V gene sequence: CDR1 MNHEY, CDR2 SMNVEV (reference sequence). The CDR3 extends over 15 amino acids. V shed 7 bases, J shed 1 base, and the junction held 6 bases outside the gene matches. CDR3 in DNA: TGTGCCAGCACCTCCAGGACAGGGAACACCGGGGAGCTGTTTTTT. Translation: CASTSRTGNTGELFF.